This record looks at one T cell receptor (beta chain) sequence and its context. The data were taken from a study of blood T cell repertoires in COVID-19. Across the whole study: Sites in the United States, Italy and Spain provided acute and convalescent COVID-19 samples. PBMCs, B-cell-depleted T cells, or T cells were the source of the cDNA or gDNA that made up the material.

Study processing details: Estimation of nucleated cell counts relied on the amplification of reference gene primers. TCRdb's copy holds only in-frame clones and misses some; the assay was immunoSEQ multiplex PCR. V and J calls and clone size are copied from that table; D and trimming were computed from the DNA. The sample consists of tens of thousands of clones, roughly 90% of them appearing once. The germline CDR1 and CDR2 sequences are SGHRS and YFSETQ. V dropped 0 bases and J dropped 0 bases, with 14 bases sitting between them. CDR3 length: 17 residues. Sequenced sample: peripheral blood. The TCR was taken from a man between 65 and 80 years old with active or convalescent COVID-19. J is TRBJ2-3 and V is TRBV5-1; D possibly corresponds to TRBD1 (6 bases). The CDR3 region has the DNA TGCGCCAGCAGCTTGGTCCCGGACAGAGCTAGCACAGATACGCAGTATTTT. Translating gives CASSLVPDRASTDTQYF.